Presented here are 9 T cell receptor beta chains from one specimen sequenced in a study of shared clonotypes between healthy human individuals. Method: immunoSEQ multiplex PCR; TCRdb's copy keeps in-frame clones and lacks some. Among about 1 million clones, under 80% were seen once, and the ten largest hold about 1.5%. The sequencing sample was made of memory CD4+ T cells sorted from blood. Subset meaning: CD45RA-negative fraction. These receptor sequences come from a man between 18 and 35 years old in good health.

This clone was found a few times. Within the sample, other DNA sequences also encode this same CDR3. The chain has TRBV5-1 and TRBJ1-1, with 7 nucleotides matching TRBD1. Germline CDR1 is SGHRS and CDR2 is YFSETQ. The CDR3 spans 13 residues. V lost 5 bases, J lost 6 bases, and 7 bases stayed unmatched. CDR3 residues: CASSSGTASEAFF. Written as DNA, the CDR3 is TGCGCCAGCAGTTCCGGGACAGCCTCTGAAGCTTTCTTT.

Points on this clone: This specimen includes other DNA sequences encoding the same CDR3. The chain couples TRBV5-1 to TRBJ2-1, with D perhaps TRBD2 (5 bases). Germline assignment: CDR1 SGHRS and CDR2 YFSETQ. CDR3 length equals 16 residues. Trimming stripped 0 bases from V and 0 bases from J, with 10 bases between. The CDR3: CASSLVSGSSYNEQFF. CDR3 coding DNA: TGCGCCAGCAGCTTGGTGAGCGGCAGCTCCTACAATGAGCAGTTCTTC.

This rearrangement joins TRBV5-1 to TRBJ2-4, with a weak D call TRBD2 (5 bases). Germline assignment: CDR1 SGHRS and CDR2 YFSETQ. Trimming took off 4 bases at V and 10 bases at J, with 21 bases between the two ends. This CDR3 region has 15 residues. This chain's CDR3 is CASSTHPLERGIQYF. Written as DNA, the CDR3 is TGCGCCAGCAGCACCCATCCTCTGGAGAGAGGGATTCAGTACTTC.

The CDR3 region is CASSMKWTLLYEQYF. Here the CDR3 DNA reads TGTGCCAGTAGTATGAAATGGACGCTACTCTACGAGCAGTACTTC. The chain is built from TRBV19 and TRBJ2-7; D gene uncertain. The CDR3 loop spans 15 amino acids. V was pared by 3 bases and J by 3 bases, with 15 bases between. In germline, CDR1 is LNHDA, CDR2 SQIVND (reference sequence).

This clone turned up a few times. The chain is built from TRBV27 and TRBJ1-5; D not certain. The CDR3 is 14 amino acids. Germline V gene sequence: CDR1 MNHEY, CDR2 SMNVEV (reference sequence). Trimming cost V 5 bases and J 2 bases, with 10 bases left between them. CDR3 DNA sequence: TGTGCCAGCAGTCGGGGAGACGGCAATCAGCCCCAGCATTTT. It yields the protein CASSRGDGNQPQHF.

The chain joins TRBV6-5 to TRBJ2-7, with a possible D match to TRBD1 (6 bases). Germline values: CDR1 MNHEY, CDR2 SVGAGI. V was clipped by 0 bases and J by 4 bases, with 13 bases between them. This CDR3 comprises 15 residues. CDR3 residues: CASSYSNLGAYEQYF. The CDR3 nucleotides read TGTGCCAGCAGTTACTCGAATCTGGGGGCTTACGAGCAGTACTTC.

As concerns this clone: This sample also contains other DNA sequences that code for the same CDR3. The V and J genes are TRBV18 and TRBJ1-5, with no clear D. The V gene's germline CDR1 is KGHSH and CDR2 LQKENI. The V gene lost 2 bases and the J gene lost 1 base, with 3 bases spanning the gap. The CDR3 runs to 13 residues. In DNA form, the CDR3 reads TGTGCCAGCTCACCAGCAAGCAATCAGCCCCAGCATTTT. This translates into CASSPASNQPQHF.

The CDR3 DNA is TGTGCCAGCAGCTTAGTTGGTCCCTCCTACGAGCAGTACTTC. This codes for CASSLVGPSYEQYF. V is TRBV7-9 and J is TRBJ2-7; D is unclear. CDR1 and CDR2 (germline): SEHNR, FQNEAQ (reference sequence). Trimming stripped 1 base from V and 0 bases from J, with 7 bases between. The CDR3 runs to 14 residues.

This sequence joins TRBV30 and TRBJ2-7; 8 bases align to TRBD1. The germline gives CDR1 GTSNPN, CDR2 SVGIG (reference sequence). CDR3 length equals 15 residues. The V gene end was trimmed by 3 bases and the J gene end by 2 bases; junction bases not matched to a gene: 9. The CDR3 DNA follows: TGTGCCTGGAGGGTAGGGACAGGTGAGGCCTACGAGCAGTACTTC. It translates to CAWRVGTGEAYEQYF.